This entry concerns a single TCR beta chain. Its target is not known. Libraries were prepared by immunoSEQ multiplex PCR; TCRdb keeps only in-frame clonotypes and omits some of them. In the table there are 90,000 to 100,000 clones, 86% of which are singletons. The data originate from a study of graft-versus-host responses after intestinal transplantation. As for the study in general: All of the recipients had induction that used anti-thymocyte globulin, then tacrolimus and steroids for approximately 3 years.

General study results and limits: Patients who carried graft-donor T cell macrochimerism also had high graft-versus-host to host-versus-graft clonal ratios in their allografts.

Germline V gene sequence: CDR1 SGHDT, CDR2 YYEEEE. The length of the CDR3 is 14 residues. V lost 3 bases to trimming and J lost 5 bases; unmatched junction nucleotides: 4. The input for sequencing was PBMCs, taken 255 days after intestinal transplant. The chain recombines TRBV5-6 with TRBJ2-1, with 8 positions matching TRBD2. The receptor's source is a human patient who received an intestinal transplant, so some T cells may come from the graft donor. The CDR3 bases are TGTGCCAGCAGCTCCCGCGGGGGGCACAATGAGCAGTTCTTC. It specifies CASSSRGGHNEQFF. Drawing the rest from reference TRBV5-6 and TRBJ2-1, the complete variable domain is DAGVTQSPTHLIKTRGQQVTLRCSPKSGHDTVSWYQQALGQGPQFIFQYYEEEERQRGNFPDRFSGHQFPNYSSELNVNALLLGDSALYLCASSSRGGHNEQFFGPGTRLTVL.